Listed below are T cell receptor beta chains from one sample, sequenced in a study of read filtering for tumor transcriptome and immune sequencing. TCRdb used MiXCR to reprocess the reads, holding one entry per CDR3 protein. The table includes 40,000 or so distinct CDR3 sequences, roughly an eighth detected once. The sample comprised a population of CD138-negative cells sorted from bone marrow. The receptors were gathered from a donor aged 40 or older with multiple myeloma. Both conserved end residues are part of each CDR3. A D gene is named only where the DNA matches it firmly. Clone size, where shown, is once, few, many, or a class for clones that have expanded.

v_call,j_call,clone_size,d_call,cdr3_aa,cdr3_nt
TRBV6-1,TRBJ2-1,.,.,CASSDADGGFRQFF,TGTGCCAGCAGTGACGCCGATGGGGGATTTCGGCAGTTCTTC
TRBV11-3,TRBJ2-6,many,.,CASGPFSGANVLTF,TGTGCCAGCGGACCGTTCTCTGGGGCCAACGTCCTGACTTTC
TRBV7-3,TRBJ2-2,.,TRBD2,CASSFGLAPGELFF,TGTGCCAGCAGCTTTGGACTAGCGCCCGGGGAGCTGTTTTTT
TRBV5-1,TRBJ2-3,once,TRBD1,CASSLKWGQGATDTQYF,TGCGCCAGCAGCTTGAAGTGGGGACAGGGGGCTACAGATACGCAGTATTTT
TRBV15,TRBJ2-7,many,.,CATSRGPGGYEQYF,TGTGCCACCAGCAGGGGACCCGGGGGCTACGAGCAGTACTTC
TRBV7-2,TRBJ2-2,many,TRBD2,CASSAGLAGYTGELFF,TGTGCCAGCAGCGCTGGACTAGCGGGATACACCGGGGAGCTGTTTTTT
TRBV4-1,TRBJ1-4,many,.,CASSQDRVPDEKLFF,TGCGCCAGCAGCCAAGACCGGGTCCCCGATGAAAAACTGTTTTTT
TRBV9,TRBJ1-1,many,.,CASSVAGRGDAFF,TGTGCCAGCAGCGTAGCTGGACGGGGCGACGCTTTCTTT
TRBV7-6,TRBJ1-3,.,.,CASSLVGRYPGNTIYF,TGTGCCAGCAGCTTAGTGGGCAGGTACCCTGGAAACACCATATATTTT
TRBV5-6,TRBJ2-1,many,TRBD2,CASSRFHPGLAGHNEQFF,TGTGCCAGCAGCCGCTTTCATCCGGGACTAGCGGGCCACAATGAGCAGTTCTTC
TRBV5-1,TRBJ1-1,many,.,CASKTAPNTEAFF,TGCGCCAGCAAGACGGCCCCGAACACTGAAGCTTTCTTT
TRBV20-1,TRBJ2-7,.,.,CSARDSDEQNF,TGCAGTGCTAGAGATTCTGACGAGCAGAACTTC
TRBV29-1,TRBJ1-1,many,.,CSVVPGLYQKAFF,TGCAGCGTTGTTCCGGGACTTTATCAAAAAGCTTTCTTT
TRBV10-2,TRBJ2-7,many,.,CASSSGARGEQYF,TGCGCCAGCAGTTCGGGAGCCAGGGGAGAGCAGTACTTC
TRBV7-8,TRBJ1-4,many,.,CASSRQETDEKLFF,TGTGCCAGCAGCCGCCAGGAGACTGATGAAAAACTGTTTTTT
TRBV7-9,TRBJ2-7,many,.,CASSPGGARYYEQYF,TGTGCCAGCAGCCCGGGCGGGGCTAGATACTACGAGCAGTACTTC
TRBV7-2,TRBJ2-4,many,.,CASSLPWVSKNIQYF,TGTGCCAGCAGCCTCCCATGGGTTTCCAAAAACATTCAGTACTTC
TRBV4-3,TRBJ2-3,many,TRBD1,CASSQAGGDYTDTQYF,TGCGCCAGCAGCCAAGCAGGGGGCGATTACACAGATACGCAGTATTTT
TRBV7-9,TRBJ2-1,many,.,CASSRGPGDEQFF,TGTGCCAGCAGCCGGGGCCCTGGGGATGAGCAGTTCTTC
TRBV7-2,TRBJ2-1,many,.,CASSLDSGSYNEQFF,TGTGCCAGCAGCTTAGACTCCGGGTCCTACAATGAGCAGTTCTTC
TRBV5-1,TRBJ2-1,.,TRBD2,CASSRGTSGRARNEQFF,TGCGCCAGCAGCCGCGGGACTAGCGGGAGGGCCCGCAATGAGCAGTTCTTC
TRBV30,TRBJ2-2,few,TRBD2,CAWIAGTSAGELFF,TGTGCCTGGATAGCCGGGACTAGCGCCGGGGAGCTGTTTTTT
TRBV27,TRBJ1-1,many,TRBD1,CASSLQGGKTEALF,TGTGCCAGCAGTTTACAGGGGGGAAAGACTGAAGCTCTCTTT
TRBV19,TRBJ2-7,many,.,CASSFGQSYEQYF,TGTGCCAGTAGTTTTGGACAGTCCTACGAGCAGTACTTC
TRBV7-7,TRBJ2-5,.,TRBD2,CASSPRGLGVQETQYF,TGTGCCAGCAGCCCCCGGGGACTAGGTGTTCAAGAGACCCAGTACTTC
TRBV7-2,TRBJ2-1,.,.,CASSGGTGSYNEQFF,TGTGCCAGCAGCGGCGGAACGGGCTCCTACAATGAGCAGTTCTTC
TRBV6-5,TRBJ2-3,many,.,CASSYSFGTDTQYF,TGTGCCAGCAGTTACTCTTTTGGCACAGATACGCAGTATTTT
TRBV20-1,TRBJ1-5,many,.,CSARDSRRQPQHF,TGCAGTGCTAGAGATTCCCGGCGACAGCCCCAGCATTTT
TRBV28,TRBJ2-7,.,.,CASKASARAYEQCF,TGTGCCAGCAAGGCTTCCGCTAGAGCCTACGAGCAGTGCTTC
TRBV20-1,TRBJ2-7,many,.,CSARGQGHYEQYF,TGCAGTGCTAGAGGGCAGGGTCACTACGAGCAGTACTTC
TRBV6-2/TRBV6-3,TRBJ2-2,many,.,CASSYSLERQSANTGELFF,TGTGCCAGCAGTTACTCGCTCGAAAGACAGTCCGCGAACACCGGGGAGCTGTTTTTT
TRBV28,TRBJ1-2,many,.,CASSLFQGPIYGYTF,TGTGCCAGCAGTTTATTCCAGGGGCCCATCTATGGCTACACCTTC
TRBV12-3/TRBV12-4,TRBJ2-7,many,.,CASSFISGLADEQYF,TGTGCCAGCAGTTTTATATCCGGGCTGGCCGACGAGCAGTACTTC
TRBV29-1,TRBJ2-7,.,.,CSVESGTGPYYEQYF,TGCAGCGTTGAATCGGGAACAGGGCCCTACTACGAGCAGTACTTC
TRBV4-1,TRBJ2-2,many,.,CASSQAGNTGELFF,TGCGCCAGCAGCCAAGCGGGGAACACCGGGGAGCTGTTTTTT
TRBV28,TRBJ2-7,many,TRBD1,CASSPGQNYEQYF,TGTGCCAGCAGTCCGGGACAGAACTACGAGCAGTACTTC